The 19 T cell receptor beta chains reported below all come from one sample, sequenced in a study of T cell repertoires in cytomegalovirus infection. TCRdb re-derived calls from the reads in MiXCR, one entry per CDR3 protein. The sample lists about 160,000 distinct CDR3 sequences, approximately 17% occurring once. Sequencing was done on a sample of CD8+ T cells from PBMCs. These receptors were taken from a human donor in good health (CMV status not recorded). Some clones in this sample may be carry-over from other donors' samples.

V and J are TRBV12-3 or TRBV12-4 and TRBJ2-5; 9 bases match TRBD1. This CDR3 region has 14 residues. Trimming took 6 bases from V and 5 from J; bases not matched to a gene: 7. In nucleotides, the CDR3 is TGTGCCAGCAGCACAGGGGGCGAAGCGGAGACCCAGTACTTC. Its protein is CASSTGGEAETQYF.

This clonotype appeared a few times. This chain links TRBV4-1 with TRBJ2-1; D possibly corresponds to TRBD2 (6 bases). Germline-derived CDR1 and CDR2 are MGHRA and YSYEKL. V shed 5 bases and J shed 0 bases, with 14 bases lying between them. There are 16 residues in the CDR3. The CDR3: CASSLYEGGSYNEQFF. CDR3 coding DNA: TGCGCCAGCAGCTTGTATGAGGGAGGCTCCTACAATGAGCAGTTCTTC.

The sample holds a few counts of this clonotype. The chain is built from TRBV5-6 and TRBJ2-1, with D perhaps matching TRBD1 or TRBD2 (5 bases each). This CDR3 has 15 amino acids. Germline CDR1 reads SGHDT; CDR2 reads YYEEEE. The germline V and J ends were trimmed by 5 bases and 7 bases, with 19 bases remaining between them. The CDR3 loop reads CASRPLRDLRNEQFF. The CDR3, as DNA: TGTGCCAGCAGACCCCTCCGGGACCTCCGAAATGAGCAGTTCTTC.

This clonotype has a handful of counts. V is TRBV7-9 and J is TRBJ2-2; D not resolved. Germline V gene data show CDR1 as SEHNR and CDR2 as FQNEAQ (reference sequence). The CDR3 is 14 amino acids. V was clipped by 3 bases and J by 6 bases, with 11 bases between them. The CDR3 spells CASSLGRSSGELFF. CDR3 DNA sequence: TGTGCCAGCAGCTTGGGCAGAAGTTCCGGGGAGCTGTTTTTT.

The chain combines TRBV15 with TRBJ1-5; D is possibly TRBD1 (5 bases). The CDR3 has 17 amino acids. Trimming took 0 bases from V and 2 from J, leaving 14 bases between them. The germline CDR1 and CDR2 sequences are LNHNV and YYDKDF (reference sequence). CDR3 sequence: CATSRDGGDWGNQPQHF. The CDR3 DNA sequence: TGTGCCACCAGCAGAGACGGGGGGGATTGGGGCAATCAGCCCCAGCATTTT. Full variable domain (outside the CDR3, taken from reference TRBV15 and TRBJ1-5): DAMVIQNPRYQVTQFGKPVTLSCSQTLNHNVMYWYQQKSSQAPKLLFHYYDKDFNNEADTPDNFQSRRPNTSFCFLDIRSPGLGDTAMYLCATSRDGGDWGNQPQHFGDGTRLSIL.

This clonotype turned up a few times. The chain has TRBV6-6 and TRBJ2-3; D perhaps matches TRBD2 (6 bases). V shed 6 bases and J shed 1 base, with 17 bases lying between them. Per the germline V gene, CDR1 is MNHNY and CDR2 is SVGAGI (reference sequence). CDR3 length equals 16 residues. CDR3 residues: CASSTTLGGGTDTQYF. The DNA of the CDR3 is TGTGCCAGCAGCACTACTCTGGGGGGAGGCACAGATACGCAGTATTTT.

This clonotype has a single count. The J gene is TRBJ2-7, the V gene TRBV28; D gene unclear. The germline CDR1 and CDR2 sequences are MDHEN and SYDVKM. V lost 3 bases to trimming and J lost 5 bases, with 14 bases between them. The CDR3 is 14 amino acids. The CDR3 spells CASSFGESVNEQYF. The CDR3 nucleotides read TGTGCCAGCAGTTTTGGTGAATCGGTCAACGAGCAGTACTTC.

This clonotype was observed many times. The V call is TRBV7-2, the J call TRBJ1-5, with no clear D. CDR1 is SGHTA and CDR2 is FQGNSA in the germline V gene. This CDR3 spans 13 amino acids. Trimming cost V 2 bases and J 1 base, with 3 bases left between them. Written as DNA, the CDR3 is TGTGCCAGCAGCTTAACCAGCAATCAGCCCCAGCATTTT. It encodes CASSLTSNQPQHF.

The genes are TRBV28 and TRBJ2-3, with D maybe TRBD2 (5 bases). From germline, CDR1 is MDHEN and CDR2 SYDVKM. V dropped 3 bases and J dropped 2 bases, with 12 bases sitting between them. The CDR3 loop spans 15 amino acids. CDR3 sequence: CASSFPEGITDTQYF. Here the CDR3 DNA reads TGTGCCAGCAGTTTCCCCGAGGGAATCACAGATACGCAGTATTTT. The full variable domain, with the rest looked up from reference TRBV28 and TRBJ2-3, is DVKVTQSSRYLVKRTGEKVFLECVQDMDHENMFWYRQDPGLGLRLIYFSYDVKMKEKGDIPEGYSVSREKKERFSLILESASTNQTSMYLCASSFPEGITDTQYFGPGTRLTVL.

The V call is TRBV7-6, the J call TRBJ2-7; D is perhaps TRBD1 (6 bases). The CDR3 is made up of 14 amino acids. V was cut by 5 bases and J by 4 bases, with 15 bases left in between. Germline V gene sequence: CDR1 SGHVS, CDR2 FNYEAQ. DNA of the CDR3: TGTGCCAGCAGCCCAGGGGCCTCGACGTACGAGCAGTACTTC. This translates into CASSPGASTYEQYF.

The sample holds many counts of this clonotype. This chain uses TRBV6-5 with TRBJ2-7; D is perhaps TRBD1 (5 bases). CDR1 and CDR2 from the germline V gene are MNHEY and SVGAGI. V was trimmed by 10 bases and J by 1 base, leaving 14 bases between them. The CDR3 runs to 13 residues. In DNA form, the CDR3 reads TGTGCCACTAACCCGGCAGGGTCCTACGAGCAGTACTTC. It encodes CATNPAGSYEQYF.

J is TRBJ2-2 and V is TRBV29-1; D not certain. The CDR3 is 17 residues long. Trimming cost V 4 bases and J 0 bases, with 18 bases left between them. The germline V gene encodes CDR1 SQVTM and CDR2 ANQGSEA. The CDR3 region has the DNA TGCAGCGTTGTCGAGCGTCCAAGCGAATCGAACACCGGGGAGCTGTTTTTT. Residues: CSVVERPSESNTGELFF.

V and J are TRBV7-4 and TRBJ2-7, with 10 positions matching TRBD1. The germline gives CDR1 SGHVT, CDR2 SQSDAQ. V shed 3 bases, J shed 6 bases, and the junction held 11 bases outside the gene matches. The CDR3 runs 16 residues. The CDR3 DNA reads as TGTGCCAGCAGCTTGTTTACCGGGACAGGGGTCCTCGAGCAGTACTTC. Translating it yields CASSLFTGTGVLEQYF.

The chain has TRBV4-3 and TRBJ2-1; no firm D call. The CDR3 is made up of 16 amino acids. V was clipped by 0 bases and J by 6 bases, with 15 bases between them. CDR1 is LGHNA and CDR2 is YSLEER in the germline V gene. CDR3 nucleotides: TGCGCCAGCAGCCAAGAATACAAGGTTTATCCCAATGAGCAGTTCTTC. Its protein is CASSQEYKVYPNEQFF.

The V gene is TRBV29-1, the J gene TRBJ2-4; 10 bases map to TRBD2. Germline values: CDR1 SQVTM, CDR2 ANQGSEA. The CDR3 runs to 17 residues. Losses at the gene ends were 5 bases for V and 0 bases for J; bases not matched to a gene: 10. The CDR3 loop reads CSVLSGRAGLAKNIQYF. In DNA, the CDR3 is TGCAGCGTTCTGAGCGGGAGGGCGGGATTAGCCAAAAACATTCAGTACTTC. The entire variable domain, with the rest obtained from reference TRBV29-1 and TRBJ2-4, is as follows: SAVISQKPSRDICQRGTSLTIQCQVDSQVTMMFWYRQQPGQSLTLIATANQGSEATYESGFVIDKFPISRPNLTFSTLTVSNMSPEDSSIYLCSVLSGRAGLAKNIQYFGAGTRLSVL.

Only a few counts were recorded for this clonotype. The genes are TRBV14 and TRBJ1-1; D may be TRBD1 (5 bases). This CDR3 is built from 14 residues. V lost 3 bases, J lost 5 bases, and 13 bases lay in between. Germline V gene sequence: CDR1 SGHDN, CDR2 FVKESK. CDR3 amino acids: CASSHGTSRTEAFF. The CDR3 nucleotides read TGTGCCAGCAGCCACGGGACCTCGAGGACTGAAGCTTTCTTT.

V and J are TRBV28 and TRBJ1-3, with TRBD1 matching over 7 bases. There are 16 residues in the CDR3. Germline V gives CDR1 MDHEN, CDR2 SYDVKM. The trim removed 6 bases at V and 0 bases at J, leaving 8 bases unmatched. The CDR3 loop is CASSIFGDSSGNTIYF. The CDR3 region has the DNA TGTGCCAGCAGCATCTTCGGGGACAGCTCTGGAAACACCATATATTTT.

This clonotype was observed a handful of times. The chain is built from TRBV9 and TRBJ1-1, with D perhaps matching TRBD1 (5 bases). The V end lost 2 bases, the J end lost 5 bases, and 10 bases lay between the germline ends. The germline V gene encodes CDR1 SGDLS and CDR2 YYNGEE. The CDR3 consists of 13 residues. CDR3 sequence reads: CASSVLHRTEAFF. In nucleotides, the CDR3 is TGTGCCAGCAGCGTCCTGCACAGGACTGAAGCTTTCTTT.

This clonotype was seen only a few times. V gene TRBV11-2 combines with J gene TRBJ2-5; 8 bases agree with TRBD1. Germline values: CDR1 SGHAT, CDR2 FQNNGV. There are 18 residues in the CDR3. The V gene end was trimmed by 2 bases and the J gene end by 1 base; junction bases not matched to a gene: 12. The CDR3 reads CASSLSRHGQGFQETQYF. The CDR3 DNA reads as TGTGCCAGCAGCTTAAGCCGACACGGACAGGGTTTCCAAGAGACCCAGTACTTC.